This T cell receptor (beta chain) was captured by sequencing in a study of CXCR3-negative and CXCR3-positive naive CD8 T cells. Libraries were UMI-labeled 5' RACE TRB cDNA. TCRdb re-called the 5' RACE reads and gives one entry per CDR3 protein, without DNA. The record lists approximately 66,000 distinct CDR3 sequences, of which the ten most abundant hold approximately 1.5%. This clonotype was sampled from a human donor in good health. Some clones in this sample may be carry-over from other donors' samples. Sequencing was performed on naive CXCR3- CD8+ T cells from blood. Subset meaning: CD45RO-CCR7+CD27+CD95- naive CD8+ T cells lacking CXCR3 (TNR3-).

This CDR3 reads CASSNGVWLAKETQYF. J is TRBJ2-5 and V is TRBV5-6; TCRdb proposes TRBD2, but this gene call is untestable without DNA. Per the germline V gene, CDR1 is SGHDT and CDR2 is YYEEEE. The CDR3 sequence is 16 residues long. Full variable domain (outside the CDR3, taken from reference TRBV5-6 and TRBJ2-5): DAGVTQSPTHLIKTRGQQVTLRCSPKSGHDTVSWYQQALGQGPQFIFQYYEEEERQRGNFPDRFSGHQFPNYSSELNVNALLLGDSALYLCASSNGVWLAKETQYFGPGTRLLVL.